The T cell receptor (beta chain) under discussion was sequenced for a study of blood T cell repertoires in COVID-19. Across the study: Acute and convalescent COVID-19 specimens originated in the United States, Italy and Spain. T cells, B-cell-depleted T cells, or PBMCs provided the cDNA or gDNA that served as material.

Enrollment of patients from Seattle took place during active infection, with longitudinal follow-up. This clone was counted a few times. The CDR3 sequence is 15 residues long. CDR1 and CDR2 (germline): SGHRS, YFSETQ. The ends lost 2 bases at V and 9 bases at J; junction bases unmatched: 8. Per the authors' pipeline: Cell counts per sample came from amplifying reference gene primers. The table came from immunoSEQ multiplex PCR; TCRdb's copy has only in-frame clones and leaves some out. V and J calls and clone size are as listed in that table; D and trimming were resolved from the DNA. The table has 200,000 to 300,000 clones, 81% seen once.

This sequence joins TRBV5-1 and TRBJ1-2; 12 bases match TRBD1. What was sequenced was peripheral blood. This TCR was recovered from a woman aged 80 or older with COVID-19, enrolled during active disease. The CDR3 loop reads CASSFGTGGVSSYTF. Here the CDR3 DNA reads TGCGCCAGCAGCTTTGGGACAGGGGGCGTGTCTAGCTACACCTTC.